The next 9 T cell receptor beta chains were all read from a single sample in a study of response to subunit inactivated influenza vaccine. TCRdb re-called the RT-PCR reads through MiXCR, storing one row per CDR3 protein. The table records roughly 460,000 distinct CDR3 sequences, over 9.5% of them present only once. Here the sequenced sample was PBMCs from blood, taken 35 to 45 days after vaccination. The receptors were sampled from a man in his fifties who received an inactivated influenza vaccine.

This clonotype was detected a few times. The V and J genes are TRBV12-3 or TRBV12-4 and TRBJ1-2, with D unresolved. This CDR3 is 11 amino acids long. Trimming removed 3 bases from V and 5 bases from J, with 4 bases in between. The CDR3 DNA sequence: TGTGCCAGCAGTTTGGCTTATGGCTACACCTTC. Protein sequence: CASSLAYGYTF.

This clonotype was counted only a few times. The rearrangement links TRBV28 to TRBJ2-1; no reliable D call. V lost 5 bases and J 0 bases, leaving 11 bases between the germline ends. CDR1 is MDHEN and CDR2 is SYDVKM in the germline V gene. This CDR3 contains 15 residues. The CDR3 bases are TGTGCCAGCAGTCAAAGTCTTGGCTCCTACAATGAGCAGTTCTTC. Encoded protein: CASSQSLGSYNEQFF.

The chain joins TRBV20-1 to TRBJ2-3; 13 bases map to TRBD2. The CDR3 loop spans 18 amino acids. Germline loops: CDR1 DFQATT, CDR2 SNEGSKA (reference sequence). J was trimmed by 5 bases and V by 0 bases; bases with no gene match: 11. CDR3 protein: CSARDPSGLAGLVDTQYF. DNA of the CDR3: TGCAGTGCTAGAGACCCTTCGGGACTAGCGGGATTAGTAGATACGCAGTATTTT.

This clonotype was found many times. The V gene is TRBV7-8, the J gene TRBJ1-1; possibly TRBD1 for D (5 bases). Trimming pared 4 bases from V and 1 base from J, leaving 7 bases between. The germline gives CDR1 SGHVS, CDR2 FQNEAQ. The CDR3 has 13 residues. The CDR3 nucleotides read TGTGCCAGCAGCTATGGACAGAACACTGAAGCTTTCTTT. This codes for CASSYGQNTEAFF. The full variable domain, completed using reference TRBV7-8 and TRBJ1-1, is GAGVSQSPRYKVAKRGQDVALRCDPISGHVSLFWYQQALGQGPEFLTYFQNEAQLDKSGLPSDRFFAERPEGSVSTLKIQRTQQEDSAVYLCASSYGQNTEAFFGQGTRLTVV.

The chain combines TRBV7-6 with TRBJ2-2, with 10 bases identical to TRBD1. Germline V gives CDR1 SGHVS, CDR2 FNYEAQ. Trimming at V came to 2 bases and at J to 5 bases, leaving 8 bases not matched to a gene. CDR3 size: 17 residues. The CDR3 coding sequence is TGTGCCAGCAGCTTAACGGGACAGGGGCTGGGGACCGGGGAGCTGTTTTTT. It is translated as CASSLTGQGLGTGELFF.

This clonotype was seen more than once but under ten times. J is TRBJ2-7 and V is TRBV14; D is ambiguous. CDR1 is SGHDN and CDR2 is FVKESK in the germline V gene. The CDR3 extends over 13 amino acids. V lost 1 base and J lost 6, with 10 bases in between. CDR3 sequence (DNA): TGTGCCAGCAGCCAAGTGTCAGGATCCGAGCAGTACTTC. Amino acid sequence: CASSQVSGSEQYF.

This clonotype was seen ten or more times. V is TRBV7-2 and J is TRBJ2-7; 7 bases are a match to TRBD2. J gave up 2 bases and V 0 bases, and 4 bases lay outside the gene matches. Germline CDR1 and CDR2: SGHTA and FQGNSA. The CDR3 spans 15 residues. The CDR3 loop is CASSLAGLPTYEQYF. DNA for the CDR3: TGTGCCAGCAGCTTAGCGGGACTACCAACCTACGAGCAGTACTTC.

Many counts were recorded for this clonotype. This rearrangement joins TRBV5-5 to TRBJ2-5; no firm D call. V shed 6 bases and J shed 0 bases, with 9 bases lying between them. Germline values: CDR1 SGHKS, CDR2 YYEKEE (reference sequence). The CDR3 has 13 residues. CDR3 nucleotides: TGTGCCAGCAACCGACGGAACCAAGAGACCCAGTACTTC. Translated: CASNRRNQETQYF.

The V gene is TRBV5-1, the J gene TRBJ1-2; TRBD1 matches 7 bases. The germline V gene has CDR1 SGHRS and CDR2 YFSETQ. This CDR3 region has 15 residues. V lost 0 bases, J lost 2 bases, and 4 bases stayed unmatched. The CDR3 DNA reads TGCGCCAGCAGCTTGGACGGGACAGAAAACTATGGCTACACCTTC. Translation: CASSLDGTENYGYTF. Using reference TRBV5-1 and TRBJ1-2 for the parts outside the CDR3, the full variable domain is KAGVTQTPRYLIKTRGQQVTLSCSPISGHRSVSWYQQTPGQGLQFLFEYFSETQRNKGNFPGRFSGRQFSNSRSEMNVSTLELGDSALYLCASSLDGTENYGYTFGSGTRLTVV.